The 8 T cell receptor beta chains presented below share a single source sample, sequenced in a study of a mutant IDH1 vaccine in newly diagnosed glioma. Some clones are missing from TCRdb's copy, which holds only in-frame ones; the method was immunoSEQ multiplex PCR. Among 30,000 to 40,000 clones, 82% were seen once, and the ten largest hold roughly 7.1%. Time point in this sample: week 35, safety follow-up. Mutant IDH1 20-mer peptide, at 300 ug, made up each vaccine dose, with topical imiquimod. These receptors are not linked to any known antigen. Material: PBMCs, obtained from a glioma patient whose treatment included an IDH1 peptide vaccine. The receptors were gathered from a woman aged 18-35 years with glioma.

The chain recombines TRBV5-1 with TRBJ2-2; D gene unclear. The CDR3 sequence is 16 residues long. The V and J ends lost 0 bases and 0 bases respectively, with 9 bases between them. CDR1 is SGHRS, CDR2 YFSETQ, per germline. CDR3 bases: TGCGCCAGCAGCTTGGCAGCAGGCACGAACACCGGGGAGCTGTTTTTT. This gives the protein CASSLAAGTNTGELFF. The full variable domain, in which reference TRBV5-1 and TRBJ2-2 provide the parts outside the CDR3, is KAGVTQTPRYLIKTRGQQVTLSCSPISGHRSVSWYQQTPGQGLQFLFEYFSETQRNKGNFPGRFSGRQFSNSRSEMNVSTLELGDSALYLCASSLAAGTNTGELFFGEGSRLTVL.

This chain links TRBV5-1 with TRBJ1-4, with 7 nucleotides matching TRBD1. Looked up from germline, CDR1 is SGHRS and CDR2 is YFSETQ. Trimming removed 3 bases from V and 4 bases from J; junction bases left unmatched: 9. CDR3 length: 16 residues. The CDR3 DNA sequence: TGCGCCAGCAGCTGGGACAGTCGAGGAGTTAATGAAAAACTGTTTTTT. Translating it yields CASSWDSRGVNEKLFF.

The chain links TRBV29-1 to TRBJ1-1, with a tentative D call TRBD1 (6 bases). This CDR3 comprises 12 residues. V was cut by 6 bases and J by 4 bases, with 12 bases left in between. Germline V CDR1 and CDR2: SQVTM, ANQGSEA. CDR3 coding DNA: TGCAGCGTCCGTACAGGGAGCACTGAAGCTTTCTTT. It yields the protein CSVRTGSTEAFF.

The genes are TRBV6-4 and TRBJ1-1; maybe TRBD1 (5 bases). CDR1 and CDR2 (germline): MRHNA, SNTAGT. The CDR3 runs 13 residues. Trimming pared 5 bases from V and 4 bases from J, leaving 11 bases between. The CDR3 is CASSLAQGTEAFF. As DNA, the CDR3 is TGTGCCAGCAGTTTAGCGCAGGGCACTGAAGCTTTCTTT.

This rearrangement joins TRBV29-1 to TRBJ2-7; 11 positions agree with TRBD1. The V gene end was trimmed by 4 bases and the J gene end by 7 bases; junction bases not matched to a gene: 6. The germline V gene encodes CDR1 SQVTM and CDR2 ANQGSEA. The CDR3 is made up of 13 amino acids. The CDR3 is CSVAGQGAGEQYF. The CDR3 DNA reads TGCAGCGTTGCCGGACAGGGGGCGGGTGAGCAGTACTTC.

This chain connects TRBV7-9 to TRBJ1-2; D call uncertain. CDR1 is SEHNR, CDR2 FQNEAQ, per germline (reference sequence). The CDR3 contains 15 residues. V was pared by 3 bases and J by 8 bases, with 19 bases between. CDR3 in DNA: TGTGCCAGCAGCTTTGCGGGAGATACGAACAGAGGCTACACCTTC. Translated: CASSFAGDTNRGYTF. Looking up the rest from reference TRBV7-9 and TRBJ1-2 gives the full variable domain: DTGVSQNPRHKITKRGQNVTFRCDPISEHNRLYWYRQTLGQGPEFLTYFQNEAQLEKSRLLSDRFSAERPKGSFSTLEIQRTEQGDSAMYLCASSFAGDTNRGYTFGSGTRLTVV.

The chain recombines TRBV5-1 with TRBJ2-7; D is unclear. CDR3 length: 15 residues. CDR1 and CDR2 from the germline V gene are SGHRS and YFSETQ. V was shortened by 4 bases and J by 0 bases, with 14 bases between the two germline ends. CDR3 in DNA: TGCGCCAGCAGCCCGGATAGGGCCAGCTCCTACGAGCAGTACTTC. This gives the protein CASSPDRASSYEQYF.

The genes are TRBV4-2 and TRBJ2-3; D possibly corresponds to TRBD2 (6 bases). With 3 bases removed from V and 2 bases from J, the gap between germline ends came to 15 bases. This CDR3 comprises 16 residues. Per germline, CDR1 LGHNA and CDR2 YNFKEQ. Here the CDR3 reads CASSQSGPGDTDTQYF. CDR3 bases: TGTGCCAGCAGCCAGTCCGGGCCGGGGGACACAGATACGCAGTATTTT.